The 14 T cell receptor beta chains below come from one sample, sequenced in a study of T cells in Graves' hyperthyroidism and ophthalmopathy. Regions amplified from RNA transcripts were the TCR beta CDR3 regions. Initially, a first-round RT-PCR of the TCR CDR3 employed the HTBI primer set. Each CDR3 protein gets one entry after TCRdb re-called the multiplex PCR reads with MiXCR. The table includes 300,000 to 450,000 distinct CDR3 sequences, less than 20% detected once. Sequencing input: blood. These receptors were obtained from a young woman with Graves' hyperthyroidism that later progressed to Graves' ophthalmopathy.

The V and J genes are TRBV7-9 and TRBJ2-5; D gene uncertain. The ends were cut back, 3 bases at V and 5 bases at J, with 13 bases in the middle. Germline lookup yields CDR1 SEHNR and CDR2 FQNEAQ (reference sequence). CDR3 length: 14 residues. This chain's CDR3 is CASSLSGPRETQYF. The CDR3 bases are TGTGCCAGCAGCTTGTCCGGGCCCCGGGAGACCCAGTACTTC.

This clonotype was seen a handful of times. The V and J genes are TRBV6-5 and TRBJ2-5; weak D call: TRBD1 (6 bases). The CDR3 is 15 residues long. Germline V lookup: CDR1 MNHEY, CDR2 SVGAGI. The V and J ends lost 2 bases and 0 bases respectively, with 10 bases between them. The CDR3 here is CASSYQDRYQETQYF. CDR3 bases: TGTGCCAGCAGTTACCAGGACAGATACCAAGAGACCCAGTACTTC.

This clonotype was observed many times. The genes are TRBV7-2 and TRBJ2-1, with TRBD2 identical over 11 bases. The CDR3 runs 15 residues. J gave up 9 bases and V 5 bases, and 9 bases lay outside the gene matches. The V gene's germline CDR1 is SGHTA and CDR2 FQGNSA. The CDR3 spells CASSLLAGVLGEQFF. The CDR3 nucleotides are TGTGCCAGCAGCCTACTAGCGGGAGTGCTGGGTGAGCAGTTCTTC.

Regarding this clonotype: A read error may explain this, as a much larger clone is one base away. V gene TRBV3-1 combines with J gene TRBJ1-1; 7 bases agree with TRBD1. V shed 5 bases and J 13 bases; nucleotides not matched to a gene: 10. Looked up from germline, CDR1 is LGHDT and CDR2 is YNNKEL (reference sequence). The length of the CDR3 is 12 residues. CDR3 sequence reads: CASSRGQNPDFF. DNA for the CDR3: TGTGCCAGCAGCAGGGGGCAGAATCCGGATTTCTTT. Variable domain in full (rest from reference TRBV3-1 and TRBJ1-1): DTAVSQTPKYLVTQMGNDKSIKCEQNLGHDTMYWYKQDSKKFLKIMFSYNNKELIINETVPNRFSPKSPDKAHLNLHINSLELGDSAVYFCASSRGQNPDFFGQGTRLTVV.

This rearrangement joins TRBV30 to TRBJ2-2; no firm D call. From germline, CDR1 is GTSNPN and CDR2 SVGIG (reference sequence). The CDR3 extends over 15 amino acids. V lost 4 bases to trimming and J lost 4 bases, with 16 bases between them. The CDR3, as DNA: TGTGCCTGGATTCGTGAGGCGGTTACCACCGGGGAGCTGTTTTTT. This gives the protein CAWIREAVTTGELFF.

This clonotype was counted at least ten times. CDR3 DNA sequence: TGTGCCAGCAGTGTACTAGCGGGAGTTGAGCAGTTCTTC. Encoded protein: CASSVLAGVEQFF. The chain uses TRBV2 and TRBJ2-1, with 11 bases fitting TRBD2. With V trimmed by 4 bases and J by 9 bases, 2 bases remained unmatched. The germline V gene encodes CDR1 SNHLY and CDR2 FYNNEI. The CDR3 has 13 amino acids.

This clonotype was detected ten times or more. The rearrangement links TRBV7-2 to TRBJ1-5, with a possible D match to TRBD1 (5 bases). Germline CDR1 is SGHTA and CDR2 is FQGNSA. V dropped 5 bases and J dropped 7 bases, with 15 bases sitting between them. The CDR3 totals 14 residues. Here the CDR3 reads CASSPDGGTQPQHF. In DNA form, the CDR3 reads TGTGCCAGCAGCCCTGACGGCGGGACCCAGCCCCAGCATTTT.

This chain links TRBV6-2 or TRBV6-3 with TRBJ2-3; possible D gene TRBD2, 6 bases. The V gene lost 7 bases and the J gene lost 6 bases, with 17 bases spanning the gap. CDR3 length: 14 amino acids. Germline CDR1 and CDR2: MNHEY and SVGEGT. The CDR3 DNA sequence: TGTGCCAGCAAATCCGGCGGGACCGCGGATACGCAGTATTTT. It translates to CASKSGGTADTQYF.

The chain has TRBV27 and TRBJ2-7; 7 bases map to TRBD1. The CDR3 runs to 13 residues. Trimming at V came to 5 bases and at J to 3 bases, leaving 4 bases not matched to a gene. Germline V gene data show CDR1 as MNHEY and CDR2 as SMNVEV (reference sequence). CDR3 bases: TGTGCCAGCAGTACCGGACAGGACTACGAGCAGTACTTC. Translated: CASSTGQDYEQYF.

The sample holds many counts of this clonotype. The CDR3 loop is CASSSTGTGGGNEQFF. CDR3 nucleotide sequence: TGTGCCAGCAGCTCAACCGGGACAGGGGGTGGGAATGAGCAGTTCTTC. This rearrangement joins TRBV13 to TRBJ2-1; 11 bases align to TRBD1. Germline CDR1 PRHDT, CDR2 FYEKMQ (reference sequence). This CDR3 has 16 amino acids. V trimming: 4 bases; J trimming: 7 bases; junction bases outside the gene matches: 9.

Many counts were recorded for this clonotype. The V call is TRBV7-3, the J call TRBJ2-1; unclear D gene. Germline V gene sequence: CDR1 SGHTA, CDR2 FQGTGA. This CDR3 is 12 amino acids long. Trimming took off 2 bases at V and 9 bases at J, with 8 bases between the two ends. The CDR3 DNA is TGTGCCAGCAGCTTACCGGAAGGTGAGCAGTTCTTC. Residues: CASSLPEGEQFF. The full variable domain, with the rest looked up from reference TRBV7-3 and TRBJ2-1, is GAGVSQTPSNKVTEKGKYVELRCDPISGHTALYWYRQSLGQGPEFLIYFQGTGAADDSGLPNDRFFAVRPEGSVSTLKIQRTERGDSAVYLCASSLPEGEQFFGPGTRLTVL.

This clonotype was observed a few times. The chain joins TRBV27 to TRBJ2-2; TRBD1 agrees at 8 bases. The junction had 7 bases not matched to a gene; V was cut back by 4 bases and J by 6 bases. The CDR3 extends over 15 amino acids. Germline V CDR1 and CDR2: MNHEY, SMNVEV (reference sequence). CDR3 nucleotides: TGTGCCAGCAGTTCGGACAGGGTGGAATCCGGGGAGCTGTTTTTT. Its protein product is CASSSDRVESGELFF.

This clonotype showed up many times. This sequence joins TRBV20-1 and TRBJ1-4, with D possibly being TRBD1 (6 bases). The CDR3 spans 13 residues. Trimming removed 6 bases from V and 6 bases from J, with 14 bases in between. Germline values: CDR1 DFQATT, CDR2 SNEGSKA (reference sequence). The CDR3 nucleotides are TGCAGTGCGCCAGGGGCAGGGTATGAAAAACTGTTTTTT. Residues: CSAPGAGYEKLFF.

The rearrangement links TRBV4-1 to TRBJ2-5; 8 nucleotides agree with TRBD1. V dropped 0 bases and J dropped 2; count of bases not matched to a gene: 8. In germline, CDR1 is MGHRA, CDR2 YSYEKL. The CDR3 is made up of 17 amino acids. DNA of the CDR3: TGCGCCAGCAGCCAAGAAGGACAGGGCGCCCTTCAAGAGACCCAGTACTTC. Amino acids: CASSQEGQGALQETQYF.